This T cell receptor beta chain was identified in a study of CXCR3-negative and CXCR3-positive naive CD8 T cells. CD45RO-CCR7+CD27+CD95- marked naive CD8+ T cells. General study results and limits: Memory cells diverged, while naive CXCR3-positive and CXCR3-negative cells had similar TRBV-TRBJ usage.

The CDR3 covers 14 residues. On this clonotype itself: No antigen is known for it.

UMI-labeled TRB cDNA libraries were prepared by 5' RACE. TCRdb reprocessed the 5' RACE reads and reports one entry per CDR3 protein, with no DNA. This table holds roughly 89,000 distinct CDR3 sequences. The chain carries TRBV12-3 or TRBV12-4 and TRBJ2-3; no DNA is available, so the TRBD2 call from TCRdb remains unchecked. The sample consisted of naive CXCR3- CD8+ T cells from blood. Sample subset: CD45RO-CCR7+CD27+CD95- naive CD8+ T cells lacking CXCR3 (TNR3-). The receptor's source is a human donor in good health. Some clones in this sample may be carry-over from other donors' samples. This CDR3 reads CASKESGGAYTQYF.